This paragraph covers one T cell receptor (beta chain) sequence. Germline V CDR1 and CDR2: DFQATT, SNEGSKA (reference sequence). The length of the CDR3 is 13 residues. Two-round multiplex PCR, the amplification method, yielded TCR beta CDR3 from genomic DNA. It was primers specific to each TRBV and TRBJ gene that first-round PCR used. TCRdb analysed the multiplex PCR reads with MiXCR anew, one entry per CDR3 protein. The data contain about 18,000 distinct CDR3 sequences, around 29% of them singletons. The sample is drawn from a study of prognosis after radiotherapy for stage I lung cancer. This receptor was identified in a donor aged 50 or older with non-small cell lung cancer. The source was PBMCs, collected before or after stereotactic body radiation therapy (not recorded which). The chain carries TRBV20-1 and TRBJ2-2; possibly TRBD2 for D (5 bases). DNA of the CDR3: TGCAGCGTAGCGCGCCCTAACACCGGGGAGCTGTTTTTT. Protein product: CSVARPNTGELFF.